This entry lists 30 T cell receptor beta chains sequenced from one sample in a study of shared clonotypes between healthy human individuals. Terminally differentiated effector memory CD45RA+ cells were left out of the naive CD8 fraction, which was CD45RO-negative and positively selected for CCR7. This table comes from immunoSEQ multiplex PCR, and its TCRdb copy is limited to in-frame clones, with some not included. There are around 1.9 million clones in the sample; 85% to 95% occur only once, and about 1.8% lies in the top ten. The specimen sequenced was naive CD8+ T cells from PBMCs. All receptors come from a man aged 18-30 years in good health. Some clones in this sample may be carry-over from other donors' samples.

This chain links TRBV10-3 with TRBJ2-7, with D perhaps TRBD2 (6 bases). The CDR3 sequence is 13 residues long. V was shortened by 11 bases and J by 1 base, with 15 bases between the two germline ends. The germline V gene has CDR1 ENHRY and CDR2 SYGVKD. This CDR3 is CAARDSLSYEQYF. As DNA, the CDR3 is TGTGCCGCCCGGGACTCGCTATCCTACGAGCAGTACTTC.

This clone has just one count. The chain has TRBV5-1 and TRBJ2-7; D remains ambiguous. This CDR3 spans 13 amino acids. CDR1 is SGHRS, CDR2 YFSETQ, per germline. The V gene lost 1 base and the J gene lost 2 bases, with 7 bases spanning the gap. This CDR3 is CASSLREPYEQYF. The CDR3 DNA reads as TGCGCCAGCAGCTTGCGAGAACCCTACGAGCAGTACTTC.

The CDR3 DNA sequence: TGTGCCAGCAGCTTAACATACAGGGGTGCTACAGATACGCAGTATTTT. This translates into CASSLTYRGATDTQYF. The rearrangement joins TRBV5-6 to TRBJ2-3; 7 nucleotides agree with TRBD1. The V gene end was trimmed by 2 bases and the J gene end by 3 bases; junction bases not matched to a gene: 9. CDR1 is SGHDT, CDR2 YYEEEE, per germline. CDR3 length: 16 amino acids.

This chain's CDR3 is CAISGTANYNEQFF. The CDR3 bases are TGTGCCATCTCCGGGACAGCAAACTACAATGAGCAGTTCTTC. This rearrangement joins TRBV10-3 to TRBJ2-1; TRBD1 matches 7 bases. V lost 8 bases and J lost 3; bases outside the gene matches: 7. CDR1 is ENHRY and CDR2 is SYGVKD in the germline V gene. The CDR3 has 14 amino acids.

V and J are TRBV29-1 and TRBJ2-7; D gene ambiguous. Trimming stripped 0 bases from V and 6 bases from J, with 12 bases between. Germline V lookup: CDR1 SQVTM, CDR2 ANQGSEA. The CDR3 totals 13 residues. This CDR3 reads CSVEDHPVGEQYF. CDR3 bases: TGCAGCGTTGAAGACCACCCGGTTGGCGAGCAGTACTTC.

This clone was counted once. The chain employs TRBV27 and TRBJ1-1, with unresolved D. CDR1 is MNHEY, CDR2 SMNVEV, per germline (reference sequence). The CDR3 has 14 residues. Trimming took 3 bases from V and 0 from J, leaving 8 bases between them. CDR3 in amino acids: CASSFTDMNTEAFF. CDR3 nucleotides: TGTGCCAGCAGTTTCACCGATATGAACACTGAAGCTTTCTTT.

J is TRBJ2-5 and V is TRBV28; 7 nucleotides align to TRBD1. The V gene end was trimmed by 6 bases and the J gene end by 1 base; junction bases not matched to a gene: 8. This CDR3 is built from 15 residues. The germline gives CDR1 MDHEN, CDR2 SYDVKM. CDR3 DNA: TGTGCCAGCAGCCTTAGGGGACAGACCCAAGAGACCCAGTACTTC. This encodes CASSLRGQTQETQYF.

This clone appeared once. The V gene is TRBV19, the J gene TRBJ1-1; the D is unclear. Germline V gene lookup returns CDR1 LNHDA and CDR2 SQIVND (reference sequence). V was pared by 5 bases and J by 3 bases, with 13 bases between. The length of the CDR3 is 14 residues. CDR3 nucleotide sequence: TGTGCCAGTAGTCCCTTTCTAAGTTACACTGAAGCTTTCTTT. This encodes CASSPFLSYTEAFF.

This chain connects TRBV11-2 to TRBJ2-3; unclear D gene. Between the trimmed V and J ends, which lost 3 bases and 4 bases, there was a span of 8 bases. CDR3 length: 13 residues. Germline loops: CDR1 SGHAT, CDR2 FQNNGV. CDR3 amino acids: CASSFLAADTQYF. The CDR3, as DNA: TGTGCCAGCAGCTTCCTTGCGGCAGATACGCAGTATTTT.

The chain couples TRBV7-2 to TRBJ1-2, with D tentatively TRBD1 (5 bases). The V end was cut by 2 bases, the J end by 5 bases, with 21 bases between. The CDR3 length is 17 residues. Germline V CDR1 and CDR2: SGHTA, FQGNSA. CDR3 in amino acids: CASSLISSADGGYGYTF. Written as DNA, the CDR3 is TGTGCCAGCAGCTTAATCAGTAGCGCAGACGGGGGTTATGGCTACACCTTC. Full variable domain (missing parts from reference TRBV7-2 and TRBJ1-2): GAGVSQSPSNKVTEKGKDVELRCDPISGHTALYWYRQSLGQGLEFLIYFQGNSAPDKSGLPSDRFSAERTGGSVSTLTIQRTQQEDSAVYLCASSLISSADGGYGYTFGSGTRLTVV.

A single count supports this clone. The CDR3 DNA reads TGTGCCAGCAGCTTAGTGGGCAGCCCGAAGGTGAACACTGAAGCTTTCTTT. Its translation: CASSLVGSPKVNTEAFF. The chain is built from TRBV7-8 and TRBJ1-1, with D unclear. Between the trimmed V and J ends, which lost 1 base and 0 bases, there was a span of 15 bases. Per germline, CDR1 SGHVS and CDR2 FQNEAQ. The length of the CDR3 is 17 residues.

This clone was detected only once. The CDR3 nucleotides are TGTGCCAGTAGTAACGGGACTAACACAGATACGCAGTATTTT. Translated, it gives CASSNGTNTDTQYF. The rearrangement links TRBV19 to TRBJ2-3; 7 bases line up with TRBD2. This CDR3 has 14 residues. Germline assignment: CDR1 LNHDA and CDR2 SQIVND (reference sequence). The V segment lost 4 bases and the J segment 2 bases; nucleotides outside the gene matches: 3.

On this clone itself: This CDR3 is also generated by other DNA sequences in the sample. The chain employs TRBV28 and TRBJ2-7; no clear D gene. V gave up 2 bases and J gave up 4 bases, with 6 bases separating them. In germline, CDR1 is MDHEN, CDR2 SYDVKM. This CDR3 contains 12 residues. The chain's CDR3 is CASSLVGYEQYF. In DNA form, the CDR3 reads TGTGCCAGCAGTTTAGTCGGGTACGAGCAGTACTTC.

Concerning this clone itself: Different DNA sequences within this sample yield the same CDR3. Here the CDR3 reads CASSIGGFSGANVLTF. In DNA, the CDR3 is TGTGCCAGTAGTATAGGGGGGTTCTCTGGGGCCAACGTCCTGACTTTC. The chain uses TRBV19 and TRBJ2-6; TRBD1 or TRBD2 may be the D gene (5 bases each). The CDR3 loop spans 16 amino acids. CDR1 and CDR2 (germline): LNHDA, SQIVND (reference sequence). Trimming shortened V by 1 base and J by 0 bases, and 7 bases separated the two germline ends.

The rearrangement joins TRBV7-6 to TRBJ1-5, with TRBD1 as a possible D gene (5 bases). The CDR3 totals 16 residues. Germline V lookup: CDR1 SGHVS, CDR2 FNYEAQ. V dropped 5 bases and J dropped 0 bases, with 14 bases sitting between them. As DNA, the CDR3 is TGTGCCAGCAGCCCGTTCCCAGGGAATAGCAATCAGCCCCAGCATTTT. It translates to CASSPFPGNSNQPQHF.

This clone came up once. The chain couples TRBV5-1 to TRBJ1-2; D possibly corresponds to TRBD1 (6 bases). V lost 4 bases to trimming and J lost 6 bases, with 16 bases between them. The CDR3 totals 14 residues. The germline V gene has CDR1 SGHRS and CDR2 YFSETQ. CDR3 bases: TGCGCCAGCAGCCCCCCGGATAGGGGGGATGGCTACACCTTC. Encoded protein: CASSPPDRGDGYTF.

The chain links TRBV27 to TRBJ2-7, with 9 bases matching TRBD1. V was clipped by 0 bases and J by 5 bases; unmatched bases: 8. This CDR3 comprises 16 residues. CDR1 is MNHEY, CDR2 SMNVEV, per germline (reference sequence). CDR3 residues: CASSLSGGQGFHEQYF. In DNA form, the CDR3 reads TGTGCCAGCAGTTTATCGGGCGGACAGGGGTTCCACGAGCAGTACTTC.

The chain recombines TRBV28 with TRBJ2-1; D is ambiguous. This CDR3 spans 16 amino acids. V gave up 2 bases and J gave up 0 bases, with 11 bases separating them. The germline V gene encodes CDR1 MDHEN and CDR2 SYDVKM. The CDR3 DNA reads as TGTGCCAGCAGTTTAGTCCCCAGTACCTCCTACAATGAGCAGTTCTTC. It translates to CASSLVPSTSYNEQFF.

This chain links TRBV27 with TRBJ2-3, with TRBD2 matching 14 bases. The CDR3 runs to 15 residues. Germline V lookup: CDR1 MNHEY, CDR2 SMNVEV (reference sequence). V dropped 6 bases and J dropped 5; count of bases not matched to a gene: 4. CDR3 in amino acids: CASSWGLAGVDTQYF. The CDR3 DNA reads TGTGCCAGCAGCTGGGGACTAGCGGGAGTAGATACGCAGTATTTT.

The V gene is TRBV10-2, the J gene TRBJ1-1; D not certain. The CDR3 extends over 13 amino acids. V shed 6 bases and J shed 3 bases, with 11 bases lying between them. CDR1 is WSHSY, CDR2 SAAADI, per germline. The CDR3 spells CASSLARHTEAFF. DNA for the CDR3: TGCGCCAGCAGCCTCGCCCGCCACACTGAAGCTTTCTTT.

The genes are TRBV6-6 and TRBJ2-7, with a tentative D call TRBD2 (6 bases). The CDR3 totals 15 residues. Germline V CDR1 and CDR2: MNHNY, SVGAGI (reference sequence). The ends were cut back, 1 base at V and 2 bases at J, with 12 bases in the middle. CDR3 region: CASSYLGGVPYEQYF. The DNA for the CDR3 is TGTGCCAGCAGTTACTTGGGGGGAGTCCCCTACGAGCAGTACTTC.

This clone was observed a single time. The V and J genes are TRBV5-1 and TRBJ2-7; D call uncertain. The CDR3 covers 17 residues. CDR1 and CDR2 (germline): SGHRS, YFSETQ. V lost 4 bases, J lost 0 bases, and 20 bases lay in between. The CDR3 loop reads CASSQGRVSASSYEQYF. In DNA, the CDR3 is TGCGCCAGCAGCCAAGGTCGGGTCAGCGCGAGCTCCTACGAGCAGTACTTC.

The CDR3 bases are TGTGCCTGGACCCCACGGGCAGGGCGCGGAAACACCATATATTTT. Residues: CAWTPRAGRGNTIYF. The chain recombines TRBV30 with TRBJ1-3, with D perhaps matching TRBD1 (5 bases). The germline V gene has CDR1 GTSNPN and CDR2 SVGIG (reference sequence). This CDR3 region has 15 residues. V was cut by 4 bases and J by 4 bases, with 17 bases left in between. Complete variable domain (other parts from reference TRBV30 and TRBJ1-3): SQTIHQWPATLVQPVGSPLSLECTVEGTSNPNLYWYRQAAGRGLQLLFYSVGIGQISSEVPQNLSASRPQDRQFILSSKKLLLSDSGFYLCAWTPRAGRGNTIYFGEGSWLTVV.

This CDR3 reads CAIPGPTDDIYGYTF. CDR3 sequence (DNA): TGTGCCATCCCGGGCCCAACGGATGATATCTATGGCTACACCTTC. V usage is TRBV10-3 and J usage is TRBJ1-2; no reliable D call. V gave up 8 bases and J gave up 4 bases, with 20 bases separating them. The CDR3 totals 15 residues. The germline V gene has CDR1 ENHRY and CDR2 SYGVKD.

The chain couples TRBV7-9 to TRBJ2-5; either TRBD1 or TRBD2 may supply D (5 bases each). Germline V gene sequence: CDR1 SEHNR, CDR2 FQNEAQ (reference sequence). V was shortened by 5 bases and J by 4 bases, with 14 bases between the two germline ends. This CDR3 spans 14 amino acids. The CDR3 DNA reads TGTGCCAGCAGCCCCCCTCCGGGACCAGAGACCCAGTACTTC. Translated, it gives CASSPPPGPETQYF.

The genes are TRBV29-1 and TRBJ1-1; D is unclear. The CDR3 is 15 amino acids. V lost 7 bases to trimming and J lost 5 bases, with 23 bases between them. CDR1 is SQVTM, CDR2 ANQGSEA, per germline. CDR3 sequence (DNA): TGCAGCGCACGATTCCGGGCTTCACTTTCTACTGAAGCTTTCTTT. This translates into CSARFRASLSTEAFF.

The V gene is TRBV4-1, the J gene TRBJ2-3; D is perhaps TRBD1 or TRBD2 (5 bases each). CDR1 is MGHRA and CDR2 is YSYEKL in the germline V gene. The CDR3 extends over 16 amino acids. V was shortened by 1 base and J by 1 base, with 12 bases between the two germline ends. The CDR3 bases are TGCGCCAGCAGCCAAGGGCCGGGGCGAGGCACAGATACGCAGTATTTT. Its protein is CASSQGPGRGTDTQYF.

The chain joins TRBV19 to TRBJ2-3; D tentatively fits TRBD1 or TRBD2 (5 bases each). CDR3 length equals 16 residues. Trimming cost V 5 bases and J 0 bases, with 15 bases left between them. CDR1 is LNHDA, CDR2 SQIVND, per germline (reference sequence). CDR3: CASSERGLESTDTQYF. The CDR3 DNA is TGTGCCAGTAGTGAACGGGGCTTGGAAAGCACAGATACGCAGTATTTT.

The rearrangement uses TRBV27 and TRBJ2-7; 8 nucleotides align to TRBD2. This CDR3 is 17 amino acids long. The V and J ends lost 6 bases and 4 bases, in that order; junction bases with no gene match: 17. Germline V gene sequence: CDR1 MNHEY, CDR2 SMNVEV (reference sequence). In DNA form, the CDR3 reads TGTGCCAGCAGCCCAAGGGGACTCCTAGCGGGCGGGTACGAGCAGTACTTC. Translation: CASSPRGLLAGGYEQYF.

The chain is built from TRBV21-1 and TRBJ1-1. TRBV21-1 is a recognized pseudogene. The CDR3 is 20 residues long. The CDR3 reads CASSKFIGGHPFLMNTEAFF. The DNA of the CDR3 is TGTGCCAGCAGCAAATTTATAGGGGGGCATCCTTTTCTAATGAACACTGAAGCTTTCTTT.